This TCR beta chain emerged from a study of T-cell memory formation after mild COVID-19. Notes on the study in general: While clones contracting from day 15 to 85 were balanced between CD4 and CD8, later expanders leaned CD4+. CD8+ contracting clones occupied EMRA, while CD4+ ones occupied mainly CM and EM.

With respect to this clonotype: What it binds is not known.

Via MiXCR, TCRdb re-called the 5' RACE reads, giving one row per CDR3 protein. The table lists about 250,000 distinct CDR3 sequences, 15% of them singletons. Germline loops: CDR1 SGHDN, CDR2 FVKESK. Trimming took off 3 bases at V and 8 bases at J, with 10 bases between the two ends. The CDR3 extends over 13 amino acids. Sequenced input: PBMCs or a T cell subset sorted from them (not recorded which). The gene calls are TRBV14 and TRBJ1-4; D is unclear. The TCR comes from an adult woman who had mild COVID-19 (a few samples of this study predate the infection). Cell type and time point are not known. CDR3: CASSHFPGEKLFF. CDR3 coding DNA: TGTGCCAGCAGCCATTTTCCGGGGGAAAAACTGTTTTTT. Variable domain in full (rest from reference TRBV14 and TRBJ1-4): EAGVTQFPSHSVIEKGQTVTLRCDPISGHDNLYWYRRVMGKEIKFLLHFVKESKQDESGMPNNRFLAERTGGTYSTLKVQPAELEDSGVYFCASSHFPGEKLFFGSGTQLSVL.